Listed here are 10 T cell receptor beta chains from one sample, sequenced in a study of T cells in localized non-small cell lung cancer. The data were produced by immunoSEQ multiplex PCR, yet TCRdb's version contains in-frame clones alone and is incomplete. The sample has over a thousand clones, approximately 18% seen once. This material consisted of normal lung tissue next to the tumor, taken before any cancer treatment. The receptors shown here come from a man aged 35 to 70 with stage I squamous cell lung carcinoma.

This rearrangement joins TRBV28 to TRBJ2-7, with D possibly TRBD2 on 7 matching bases. The CDR3 covers 15 residues. Trimming pared 5 bases from V and 2 bases from J, leaving 16 bases between. Germline V CDR1 and CDR2: MDHEN, SYDVKM. Written as DNA, the CDR3 is TGTGCCAGCAGTCCCCTCGGGGAGGGGGCCTACGAGCAGTACTTC. Its translation: CASSPLGEGAYEQYF. Complete variable domain (other parts from reference TRBV28 and TRBJ2-7): DVKVTQSSRYLVKRTGEKVFLECVQDMDHENMFWYRQDPGLGLRLIYFSYDVKMKEKGDIPEGYSVSREKKERFSLILESASTNQTSMYLCASSPLGEGAYEQYFGPGTRLTVT.

This clone rates as medium-sized. One end of the junction varies from germline; a read error may be responsible. The chain couples TRBV6-8 to TRBJ2-7; the D call may be TRBD1 or TRBD2 (5 bases each). Germline values: CDR1 MNHGY, CDR2 SAAAGT. The CDR3 extends over 15 amino acids. The CDR3 sequence is CAISGPGRHGYEQYF. The DNA of the CDR3 is TGTGCCATCAGTGGCCCGGGGCGGCACGGCTACGAGCAGTACTTC.

The rearrangement links TRBV30 to TRBJ2-2, with D perhaps assigned TRBD1 or TRBD2 (5 bases each). The germline gives CDR1 GTSNPN, CDR2 SVGIG (reference sequence). The CDR3 sequence is 13 residues long. Trimming left V 4 bases short and J 5 bases short, with 11 bases between. CDR3 DNA sequence: TGTGCCTGGAAGGGACGCGGAACCGGGGAGCTGTTTTTT. It codes for CAWKGRGTGELFF.

This clone has a handful of counts. This rearrangement joins TRBV6-8 to TRBJ2-3; D ambiguous. Germline V gene sequence: CDR1 MNHGY, CDR2 SAAAGT. V dropped 5 bases and J dropped 7 bases, with 10 bases sitting between them. CDR3 length equals 12 residues. The CDR3 reads CASSLVQNTQYF. CDR3 DNA sequence: TGTGCCAGCAGTCTTGTTCAAAATACGCAGTATTTT.

This clone showed up just a few times. V gene TRBV6-8 combines with J gene TRBJ1-4; 10 positions agree with TRBD1. Unmatched junction bases numbered 5, after V lost 5 bases and J lost 5 bases. Germline V CDR1 and CDR2: MNHGY, SAAAGT. The CDR3 covers 15 residues. CDR3 protein: CASSPPDRGNEKLFF. The CDR3 DNA reads as TGTGCCAGCAGTCCGCCGGACAGGGGGAATGAAAAACTGTTTTTT.

The J gene is TRBJ2-3, the V gene TRBV11-3, with 7 bases matching TRBD2. The CDR3 has 16 amino acids. Trimming cost V 5 bases and J 2 bases; bases outside gene matches: 10. The germline V gene encodes CDR1 SGHNT and CDR2 YENEEA. CDR3 coding DNA: TGTGCCAGCAGCCCCAGGGCTAGCGGACACACAGATACGCAGTATTTT. It specifies CASSPRASGHTDTQYF.

The V gene is TRBV18, the J gene TRBJ2-7; unclear D gene. The CDR3 consists of 14 residues. With 0 bases removed from V and 2 bases from J, the gap between germline ends came to 8 bases. CDR1 is KGHSH and CDR2 is LQKENI in the germline V gene. The CDR3 protein is CASSPPLDPYEQYF. CDR3 coding DNA: TGTGCCAGCTCACCACCGCTAGATCCCTACGAGCAGTACTTC.

The chain uses TRBV6-8 and TRBJ2-7; either TRBD1 or TRBD2 may supply D (5 bases each). CDR1 is MNHGY and CDR2 is SAAAGT in the germline V gene. Trimming removed 7 bases at V and 0 bases at J, with 19 bases between. CDR3 length: 16 residues. The CDR3 here is CASIPGSGTGSYEQYF. For the CDR3, the DNA is TGTGCCAGCATTCCGGGGAGTGGGACCGGCTCCTACGAGCAGTACTTC.

This clone occurred a few times. The chain recombines TRBV30 with TRBJ1-5; D is perhaps TRBD1 (5 bases). V was trimmed by 3 bases and J by 3 bases, leaving 12 bases between them. The germline V gene encodes CDR1 GTSNPN and CDR2 SVGIG (reference sequence). CDR3 length: 14 residues. The CDR3 loop is CAWRGRGDNQPQHF. For the CDR3, the DNA is TGTGCCTGGAGAGGGAGAGGGGACAATCAGCCCCAGCATTTT.

The chain joins TRBV19 to TRBJ2-1; 7 bases align to TRBD1. Germline CDR1 reads LNHDA; CDR2 reads SQIVND (reference sequence). Losses at the gene ends were 5 bases for V and 12 bases for J; bases not matched to a gene: 7. This CDR3 has 12 residues. The CDR3 loop is CASSPDRAGQFF. CDR3 nucleotide sequence: TGTGCCAGTAGTCCCGACAGGGCCGGGCAGTTCTTC.